The clone carrying this T cell receptor beta chain was counted at least ten times. Its antigen is unidentified. The germline V gene encodes CDR1 MNHNS and CDR2 SASEGT. V was pared by 7 bases and J by 0 bases, with 11 bases between. This CDR3 spans 14 amino acids. This sample is drawn from a study of identical twins. Study conclusions and caveats: The more abundant beta clonotypes in cord blood had fewer insertions, and memory repertoires did not show this. Out-of-frame alpha sequences shared by twins showed excess low generation probability.

TCRdb reprocessed the 5' RACE reads with MiXCR, giving one entry per CDR3 protein. The sample comprises 500,000 to 600,000 distinct CDR3 sequences, approximately 22% of which are singletons, and approximately 0.95% rests with the top ten. These same records also appear under a second study, on T cells expressing NK-cell markers. That report adds: Seven of the eight sequenced donors were classified as HCMV-seropositive, and one was classified as seronegative.

The source material was CD4+ T cells sorted from blood. This sequence originates from a woman aged 18-30 years in good health. The V call is TRBV6-1, the J call TRBJ2-3, with a tentative D call TRBD1 (5 bases). In nucleotides, the CDR3 is TGTGCCAGCACTCTCCAGGGTAGCACAGATACGCAGTATTTT. Amino acids: CASTLQGSTDTQYF.